This T cell receptor beta chain stems from a study of blood T cell repertoires in COVID-19 (dated by TCRdb to about 2020). Describing the broader study: The collaborator samples originated in the United States, Italy and Spain and spanned the acute and convalescent phases of COVID-19. The prospective study material was composed of cDNA or gDNA derived from T cells, B-cell-depleted T cells, or PBMCs. Deeply sampled blood TCRbeta repertoires from subjects exposed to, actively infected with, or recovered from COVID-19 were included in the dataset. A freely available public database, intended as a resource for researchers studying the immune response to SARS-CoV-2, is where the repertoires were released. Samples came from the ongoing ImmuneRACE study (first 160 participants) plus 1,254 subjects from 6 global collaborators. Nearly every sample came with metadata listing a de-identified subject ID, COVID-19 status, age in years and sex. Where available, HLA class I and class II types were obtained from metadata supplied by the sample provider rather than from assay-based typing.

The study at large found these results: The quantity of clinical and demographic metadata differed by source and by participant and was supplied without curation.

In the case of this clone: Its antigen target is currently unknown. Qualities for individual bases were not recorded, and no much larger clone is one base off.

TCRbeta CDR3 regions were amplified from genomic DNA by means of the immunoSEQ Assay, a bias-controlled multiplex PCR. Per the authors' processing: Within the assay, amplification of reference gene primers was used to estimate how many nucleated cells each sample contained. To quantify the absolute abundance of each unique TCRbeta CDR3 rearrangement, sequence reads were collapsed and filtered. For each sample, productive Simpson clonality was calculated as the square root of Simpson's diversity index over productive rearrangements. TCRdb carries this immuneACCESS record with in-frame sequences only. Its versions omit some clonotypes, under half of them owing to an unresolved V gene in the studies checked, with the rest unexplained. V, J and clone size are taken as reported in that table, and D and trimming were inferred from the DNA itself. The sample data list some 200,000 clones, and around nine tenths of these were observed just once. Roughly 5.6% of the sample is taken by the ten largest.

The CDR3 holds 15 amino acids from the cysteine to the phenylalanine. The read is trimmed to its CDR3 DNA, 45 bases read in frame from base 1. CDR1 and CDR2 were assigned from the germline V gene as MNHEY and SVGAGI. Trimming removed 8 bases from V and 0 bases from J, leaving 14 bases between the germline ends. Each collaborating institution followed its own protocols to collect whole blood in K2EDTA tubes. Collaborator samples were shipped for TCRbeta analysis as frozen whole blood, isolated PBMCs, or DNA extracted from either sample type. Sequencing was performed on peripheral blood. The sequence was collected from a man aged 35-49 years with active or convalescent COVID-19. Recombination connected TRBV6-5 to TRBJ1-5; the D gene is not confidently resolved. The nucleotide sequence is TGTGCCAGCTCGGGAGGAAGAGGTAGCAATCAGCCCCAGCATTTT. Translated, this gives CASSGGRGSNQPQHF.